One and the same sample provided the 8 T cell receptor beta chains below, sequenced in a study of T-cell reconstitution after alpha-beta-depleted transplantation in children. The authors prepared the TCRbeta library with unique molecular identifiers. TCRdb re-called the PCR reads through MiXCR, storing one row per CDR3 protein. The sample shows under 450,000 distinct CDR3 sequences, about a sixth of them seen only once. The material sequenced was PBMCs, mostly from graft donor cells, taken 360 days after TCRalphabeta/CD19-depleted stem cell transplant. The source of these receptors is a boy younger than two who had a stem cell transplant for Wiskott-Aldrich syndrome, so the T cells may come from the graft donor.

The chain employs TRBV13 and TRBJ2-7, with 9 bases aligning to TRBD1. Trimming at V came to 3 bases and at J to 1 base, leaving 7 bases not matched to a gene. The CDR3 loop spans 16 amino acids. In germline, CDR1 is PRHDT, CDR2 FYEKMQ (reference sequence). CDR3 protein: CASSLGRDRVSYEQYF. In DNA form, the CDR3 reads TGTGCCAGCAGCTTGGGCCGGGACAGGGTTTCCTACGAGCAGTACTTC.

This clonotype was observed a few times. In DNA form, the CDR3 reads TGCGCCAGCAGCTTGGACGGGACCCCTCCTCGCAATGAGCAGTTCTTC. The encoded protein is CASSLDGTPPRNEQFF. The J gene is TRBJ2-1, the V gene TRBV5-1; D may match TRBD1 or TRBD2 (5 bases each). V dropped 0 bases and J dropped 6 bases, with 16 bases sitting between them. This CDR3 comprises 16 residues. Germline V lookup: CDR1 SGHRS, CDR2 YFSETQ.

This clonotype has only a few counts. The gene calls are TRBV18 and TRBJ2-5; D remains ambiguous. Germline V gene lookup returns CDR1 KGHSH and CDR2 LQKENI. The CDR3 totals 14 residues. V was clipped by 3 bases and J by 5 bases, with 13 bases between them. The CDR3 loop is CASSPRAFGETQYF. DNA for the CDR3: TGTGCCAGCTCACCTCGGGCCTTTGGTGAGACCCAGTACTTC.

The chain couples TRBV2 to TRBJ1-2; no clear D gene. Deletions cut 8 bases from V and 0 bases from J, with 7 bases between. CDR3 length: 12 amino acids. Germline V lookup: CDR1 SNHLY, CDR2 FYNNEI. The DNA for the CDR3 is TGTGCCAGCGAACTTTCTAACTATGGCTACACCTTC. Its translation: CASELSNYGYTF.

This clonotype has just a few counts. V gene TRBV6-5 combines with J gene TRBJ1-1; D gene unclear. There are 12 residues in the CDR3. Germline CDR1 MNHEY, CDR2 SVGAGI. V lost 2 bases to trimming and J lost 5 bases, with 6 bases between them. The CDR3 loop reads CASSYAGTEAFF. CDR3 DNA: TGTGCCAGCAGTTACGCGGGTACTGAAGCTTTCTTT.

This clonotype occurred a few times. The CDR3: CASSLNRESYEQYF. As DNA, the CDR3 is TGTGCCAGCAGCTTAAACAGGGAATCCTACGAGCAGTACTTC. The chain recombines TRBV7-6 with TRBJ2-7, with D perhaps matching TRBD1 (6 bases). CDR1 and CDR2 from the germline V gene are SGHVS and FNYEAQ. CDR3 length equals 14 residues. V was trimmed by 2 bases and J by 1 base, leaving 9 bases between them.

V gene TRBV27 combines with J gene TRBJ1-5; D is undetermined. The CDR3 is 14 residues long. Trimming left V 0 bases short and J 6 bases short, with 9 bases between. Germline V gene sequence: CDR1 MNHEY, CDR2 SMNVEV (reference sequence). This CDR3 is CASSLSGPSQPQHF. The CDR3 DNA reads TGTGCCAGCAGTTTATCCGGGCCATCTCAGCCCCAGCATTTT.

A few counts support this clonotype. The CDR3 region has the DNA TGTGCCAGCAGTTCCCCTAGCGGTGACACCGGGGAGCTGTTTTTT. Residues: CASSSPSGDTGELFF. The chain is built from TRBV12-3 or TRBV12-4 and TRBJ2-2; 7 nucleotides line up with TRBD2. The junction had 5 bases not matched to a gene; V was cut back by 4 bases and J by 3 bases. The CDR3 is 15 residues long.